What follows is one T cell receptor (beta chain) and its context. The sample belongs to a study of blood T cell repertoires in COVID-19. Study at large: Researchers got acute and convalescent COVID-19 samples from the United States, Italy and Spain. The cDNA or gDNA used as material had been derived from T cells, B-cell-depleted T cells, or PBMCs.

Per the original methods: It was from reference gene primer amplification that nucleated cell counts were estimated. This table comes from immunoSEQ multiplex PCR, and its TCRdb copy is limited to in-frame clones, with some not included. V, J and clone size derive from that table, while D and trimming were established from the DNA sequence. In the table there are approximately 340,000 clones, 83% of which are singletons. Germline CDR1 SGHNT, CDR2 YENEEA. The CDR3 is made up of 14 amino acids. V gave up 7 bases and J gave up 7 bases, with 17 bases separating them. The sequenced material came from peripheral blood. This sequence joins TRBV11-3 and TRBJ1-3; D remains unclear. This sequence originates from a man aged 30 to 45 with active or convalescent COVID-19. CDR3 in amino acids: CASTRETGGNTIYF. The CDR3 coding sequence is TGTGCCAGCACTAGGGAGACCGGAGGGAACACCATATATTTT.